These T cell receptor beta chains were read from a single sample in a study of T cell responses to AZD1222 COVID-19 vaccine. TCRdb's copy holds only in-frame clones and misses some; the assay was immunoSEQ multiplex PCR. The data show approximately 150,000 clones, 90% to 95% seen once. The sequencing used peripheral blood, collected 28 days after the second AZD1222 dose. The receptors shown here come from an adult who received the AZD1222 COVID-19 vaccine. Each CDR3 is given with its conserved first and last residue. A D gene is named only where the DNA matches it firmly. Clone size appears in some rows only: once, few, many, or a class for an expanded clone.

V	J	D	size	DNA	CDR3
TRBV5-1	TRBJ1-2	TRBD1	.	TGCGCCAGCAGCAGGGACAGAAACAACTATGGCTACACCTTC	CASSRDRNNYGYTF
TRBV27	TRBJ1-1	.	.	TGTGCCAGCAGTTCTCGCCAGGGGTGGGACACTGAAGCTTTCTTT	CASSSRQGWDTEAFF
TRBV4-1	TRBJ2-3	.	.	TGCGCCAGCAGCCCAGGCGGTCGCTTTCGATATTTT	CASSPGGRFRYF
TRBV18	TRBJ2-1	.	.	TGTGCCAGCTCACAGTATGGCTCCTACAATGAGCAGTTCTTC	CASSQYGSYNEQFF
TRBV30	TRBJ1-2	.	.	TGTGCCTGGGGGTGGGGAAATGGCTACACCTTC	CAWGWGNGYTF
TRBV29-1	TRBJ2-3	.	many	TGCAGCGTCAGCACCACAGATACGCAGTATTTT	CSVSTTDTQYF
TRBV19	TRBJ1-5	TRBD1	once	TGTGCCAGTAGTATCGGTTGGAAGGACAGGGGGAGGAATCAGCCCCAGCATTTT	CASSIGWKDRGRNQPQHF
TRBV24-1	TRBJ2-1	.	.	TGTGCCACCAGTGACTCCAGGGAAAATGAGCAGTTCTTC	CATSDSRENEQFF
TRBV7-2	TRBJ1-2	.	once	TGTGCCAGCAGCCTATTGAACTATGGCTACACCTTC	CASSLLNYGYTF
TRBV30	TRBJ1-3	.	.	TGTGCCTGGAGTGTAGGACAGTTCTCTGGAAACACCATATATTTT	CAWSVGQFSGNTIYF
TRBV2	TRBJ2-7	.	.	TGTGCCAGCAGTGGCGGGACAGTCAGCTACGAGCAGTACTTC	CASSGGTVSYEQYF
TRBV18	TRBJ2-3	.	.	TGTGCCAGCTCACCTCCCACCGGGGCAAAAGATACGCAGTGTTTT	CASSPPTGAKDTQCF
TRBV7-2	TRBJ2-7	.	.	TGTGCCAGCACCCCCGTAACTGGGTCCTACGAGCAGTACTTC	CASTPVTGSYEQYF
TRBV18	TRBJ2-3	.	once	TGTGCCAGCTCACGTGGGGCAGGGCTCACAGATACGCAGTATTTT	CASSRGAGLTDTQYF
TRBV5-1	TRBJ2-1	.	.	TGCGCCAGCAGCTTGGGACGCCAGGCCGACAATGAGCAGTTCTTC	CASSLGRQADNEQFF
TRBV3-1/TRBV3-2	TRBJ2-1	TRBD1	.	TGTGCCAGCAGCCAGCGGGACAGGGCTCGGAATGAGCAGTTCTTC	CASSQRDRARNEQFF
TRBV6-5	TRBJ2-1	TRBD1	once	TGTGCCAGCAGCCGGACTACCGGGACAGGGCGGGGGCAGTTCTTC	CASSRTTGTGRGQFF
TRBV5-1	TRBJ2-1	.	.	TGCGCCAGCAGCTTGGCCTACAATGAGCAGTTCTTC	CASSLAYNEQFF
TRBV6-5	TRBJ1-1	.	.	TGTGCCAGCAGTAACCCCGTTGGGGGGGGAACTGAAGCTTTCTTT	CASSNPVGGGTEAFF
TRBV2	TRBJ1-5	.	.	TGTGCCAGCCAAGCGGAGGTCAATCAGCCCCAGCATTTT	CASQAEVNQPQHF
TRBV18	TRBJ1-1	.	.	TGTGCCAGCTCACCCTTAATGACATTTTCATCTGAAGCTTTCTTT	CASSPLMTFSSEAFF
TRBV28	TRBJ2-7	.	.	TGTGCCAGCAATTGGGGCTTCTCCTACGAGCAGTACTTC	CASNWGFSYEQYF
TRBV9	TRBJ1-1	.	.	TGTGCCAGCAGCGTAGTAGACGGTCCTGAAGCTTTCTTT	CASSVVDGPEAFF
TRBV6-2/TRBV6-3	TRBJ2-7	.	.	TGTGCCAGCAGTTACAGCAATGAGTACGAGCAGTACTTC	CASSYSNEYEQYF
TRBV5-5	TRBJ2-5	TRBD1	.	TGTGCCAGCAGCTTAGACAGGGGAGAGACCCAGTACTTC	CASSLDRGETQYF
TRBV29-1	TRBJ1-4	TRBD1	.	TGCAGCGTTGGTGGCGCAGGGGGGGGAGAAAAACTGTTTTTT	CSVGGAGGGEKLFF
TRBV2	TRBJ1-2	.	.	TGTGCCAGCAGTGAAACCACAGGGAACTATGGCTACACCTTC	CASSETTGNYGYTF
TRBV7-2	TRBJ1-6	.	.	TGTGCCAGCAAGCGGGAGGGTTATAATTCACCCCTCCACTTT	CASKREGYNSPLHF